The T cell receptor (beta chain) under discussion was sequenced for a study of human T cells and chemical hapten exposure. One entry per CDR3 protein, called by TCRdb with MiXCR from the RACE reads. The profile shows about 120,000 distinct CDR3 sequences, approximately 13% of them singletons. Trimming cost V 2 bases and J 4 bases; bases outside gene matches: 10. The CDR3 consists of 17 residues. Looked up from germline, CDR1 is SGHAT and CDR2 is FQNNGV. Note on this clonotype: What it binds is unknown.

Time point noted: patch test 1, 2 weeks after DPC sensitization. The treatment here: therapeutic diphenylcyclopropenone sensitization with weekly scalp DPC. Alopecia patients, 18 to 70 years old and DPC-suitable, served as donors. Whole-study findings and limits: Counts of TCRs expanded at PT1 correlated positively with patch test score. Once DPC sensitization occurred, TCRs above 1 in 1000 frequency showed no change.

The source was whole blood, collected in connection with sensitization to the hapten diphenylcyclopropenone (DPC). The chain links TRBV11-2 to TRBJ2-1; TRBD2 matches 8 bases. The receptor was isolated from a man aged 18 to 30 with alopecia areata. Some clones in this sample may be carry-over from other donors' samples. Written as DNA, the CDR3 is TGTGCCAGCAGCTTATTCCGTTGGGCGGGGGGATACAATGAGCAGTTCTTC. Its protein is CASSLFRWAGGYNEQFF.